The T cell receptor (beta chain) described here comes from a study of blood T cell repertoires in COVID-19. Turning to the study itself: Acute-phase and convalescent COVID-19 samples originated in the United States, Italy and Spain. Nucleic acid was either cDNA or gDNA, and it came from T cells, B-cell-depleted T cells, or PBMCs.

In the authors' workflow: Nucleated cell number was recorded as an estimate derived from reference gene primer amplification. The assay was immunoSEQ multiplex PCR, and TCRdb's table has in-frame clones only and misses some. The V and J calls and clone size were taken over from that table, and D and trimming were inferred from the DNA. The table records about 120,000 clones, around nine tenths of them present only once. The CDR3 contains 15 residues. Germline V gene data show CDR1 as SSHAT and CDR2 as FNYEAQ (reference sequence). Deletions cut 5 bases from V and 0 bases from J, with 11 bases between.

Specimen: peripheral blood. The rearrangement uses TRBV7-7 and TRBJ2-1; D possibly corresponds to TRBD1 (6 bases). This receptor was identified in a human donor with acute or convalescent COVID-19. The donor label of this sample is uncertain. The CDR3 is CASSVTGSSYNEQFF. CDR3 sequence (DNA): TGTGCCAGCAGCGTGACAGGTAGCTCCTACAATGAGCAGTTCTTC.